This is a list of T cell receptor beta chains from one sample in a study of cytomegalovirus exposure and HLA in healthy donors. The method was immunoSEQ multiplex PCR; TCRdb's version includes in-frame clones alone and lacks a portion of them. The data contain about 180,000 clones, roughly 89% of them singletons. The sequenced sample was PBMCs. The receptors were sampled from a woman aged 30 to 39 in good health and CMV-seronegative. CDR3s include the opening cysteine and the closing phenylalanine or tryptophan. A D gene is named only where the DNA matches it firmly. Clone size appears in some rows only: once, few, many, or a class for an expanded clone.

v_call	j_call	clone_size	d_call	cdr3_nt	cdr3_aa
TRBV2	TRBJ2-2	.	.	TGTGCCAGCAGTGAATGGTCAGGGGCGCGGGCCGGGGAGCTGTTTTTT	CASSEWSGARAGELFF
TRBV27	TRBJ1-1	.	.	TGTGCCAGCAACAGGGTCGGCAGGATGAACACTGAAGCTTTCTTT	CASNRVGRMNTEAFF
TRBV5-1	TRBJ1-2	.	.	TGCGCCAGCAGCTTAGAGCGGGATTATGGCTACACCTTC	CASSLERDYGYTF
TRBV18	TRBJ1-1	few	.	TGTGCCAGCTCACCACGGGGGGACACTGAAGCTTTCTTT	CASSPRGDTEAFF
TRBV5-4	TRBJ2-7	.	.	TGTGCCAGCAGCTTGCCAGGGTCCCCCTACGAGCAGTACTTC	CASSLPGSPYEQYF
TRBV6-6	TRBJ1-1	.	.	TGTGCCAGCAGGGACGGGGAAACTGAAGCTTTCTTT	CASRDGETEAFF
TRBV5-4	TRBJ1-3	.	.	TGTGCCAGCAGCTTGGCTCAGCAGGGGGGAAACACCATATATTTT	CASSLAQQGGNTIYF
TRBV30	TRBJ2-5	.	TRBD2	TGTGCCTGGAGTACCACGGTTGGTAGCGGGAGAACGTACTTC	CAWSTTVGSGRTYF
TRBV2	TRBJ2-7	.	.	TGTGCCAGCAGTGGTCGACCGACAGGCACCTACGAGCAGTACTTC	CASSGRPTGTYEQYF
TRBV27	TRBJ2-6	.	TRBD1	TGTGCCAGCAGTTTACGACAGGGCACCTCTGGGGCCAACGTCCTGACTTTC	CASSLRQGTSGANVLTF
TRBV5-1	TRBJ1-1	once	.	TGCGCCAGCAGCTACGCAGGGGCCGGGACCACTGAAGCTTTCTTT	CASSYAGAGTTEAFF
TRBV6-1	TRBJ1-1	.	.	TGTGCCAGCAGTGAGGGGGGTAACACTGAAGCTTTCTTT	CASSEGGNTEAFF
TRBV9	TRBJ2-5	once	TRBD2	TGTGCCAGCAGCGTCTTGGCGGGGGGGCCTCTGGTACAAGAGACCCAGTACTTC	CASSVLAGGPLVQETQYF
TRBV6-6	TRBJ1-4	.	.	TGTGCCAGCAGCCACGAGGGCTTGGCAAAAAAACTGTTTTTT	CASSHEGLAKKLFF
TRBV13	TRBJ2-5	.	TRBD2	TGTGCCAGCAGCTTAAGGGCTAGCGGGGGGGATTCGGAGACCCAGTACTTC	CASSLRASGGDSETQYF
TRBV5-1	TRBJ2-3	.	TRBD2	TGCGCCAGCAGCTTGGAGGCGGGGGAGTTCACAGATACGCAGTATTTT	CASSLEAGEFTDTQYF
TRBV14	TRBJ2-7	.	TRBD2	TGTGCCAGCAGCCTAAGCGGGGTCGAGCAGTACTTC	CASSLSGVEQYF
TRBV27	TRBJ1-3	.	TRBD1	TGTGCCAGCTCCCGACAGGGAGGAGACACCATATATTTT	CASSRQGGDTIYF
TRBV5-4	TRBJ2-5	once	TRBD1	TGTGCCAGCAGCTTAGAGGGGGCTCGAGAGACCCAGTACTTC	CASSLEGARETQYF
TRBV27	TRBJ2-2	.	.	TGTGCCAGCAATCCGCTTCGTGGGGGGACCGGGGAGCTGTTTTTT	CASNPLRGGTGELFF
TRBV19	TRBJ1-1	.	TRBD1	TGTGCCAGTAACCTAGGGGGCGCGGACACTGAAGCTTTCTTT	CASNLGGADTEAFF
TRBV4-1	TRBJ2-1	.	TRBD2	TGCGCCAGCAGCCAAGCCGGGACTACCTTTTACAATGAGCAGTTCTTC	CASSQAGTTFYNEQFF
TRBV9	TRBJ2-6	.	.	TGTGCCAGCAGCTTGTGGAGCTCTGGGGCCAACGTCCTGACTTTC	CASSLWSSGANVLTF
TRBV7-9	TRBJ2-5	once	.	TGTGCCAGCGGACCAGGGTCCCAAGAGACCCAGTACTTC	CASGPGSQETQYF
TRBV5-1	TRBJ1-2	.	.	TGCGCCAGCAGCTTGGAACTGGGATGGGCGGGAGGCTACACCTTC	CASSLELGWAGGYTF
TRBV4-1	TRBJ2-1	.	TRBD2	TGCGCCAGCAGCCAAGTGCTAGCGGGGGCTGAAAGTGAGCAGTTCTTC	CASSQVLAGAESEQFF
TRBV6-1	TRBJ2-7	once	TRBD1	TGTGCCAGCAGTACCCGGACAGGGGGCAATGAGCAGTACTTC	CASSTRTGGNEQYF
TRBV19	TRBJ1-2	few	.	TGTGCCAGTAGTAGGGCTTTCGGCTACACCTTC	CASSRAFGYTF
TRBV11-2	TRBJ1-6	.	.	TGTGCCAGCAGCTTTAGAACAGGGTTGGGGAATTCACCCCTCCACTTT	CASSFRTGLGNSPLHF
TRBV19	TRBJ1-2	.	.	TGTGCCAGTAGTGCAGGGACTCTGGGCTACACCTTC	CASSAGTLGYTF
TRBV5-6	TRBJ1-2	.	TRBD1	TGTGCCAGTGCTAACAGGGGTTTGGGCTACACCTTC	CASANRGLGYTF
TRBV10-3	TRBJ1-1	.	.	TGTGCCTGTCAGGGTGATATGAACACTGAAGCTTTCTTT	CACQGDMNTEAFF
TRBV25-1	TRBJ1-1	.	.	TGTGCCAGCAGCGAGGGGACAGAAGCTTTCTTT	CASSEGTEAFF
TRBV19	TRBJ1-1	few	TRBD1	TGTGCCAGTTCCCAGGGGGTGAACACTGAAGCTTTCTTT	CASSQGVNTEAFF
TRBV7-8	TRBJ2-3	.	TRBD2	TGTGCCAGCAGCCTGAGCGGGGGGGCCTCAGATACGCAGTATTTT	CASSLSGGASDTQYF
TRBV5-4	TRBJ1-1	.	TRBD1	TGTGCCAGCAGAGGGGGCCTGACAGGGGTGTTTGCTTTCTTT	CASRGGLTGVFAFF
TRBV30	TRBJ2-1	once	.	TGTGCCTGGAGTACTCCTCGTGGGGGGGCGCGGGGCAATGAGCAGTTCTTC	CAWSTPRGGARGNEQFF
TRBV2	TRBJ1-1	.	.	TGTGCCAGCAGTGATGGGGCAGCTAACACTGAAGCTTTCTTT	CASSDGAANTEAFF